The rows below give T cell receptor beta chains drawn from one sample of a study of Ad26.COV2.S vaccination and SARS-CoV-2 variants. Sequenced by immunoSEQ multiplex PCR; TCRdb stores in-frame clones only, minus some. The table records approximately 500,000 clones, around nine tenths of them present only once. The input for sequencing was peripheral blood, taken in a trial of Ad26.COV2.S vaccine versus placebo. These TCRs come from a person between 18 and 65 years old who received the Ad26.COV2.S COVID-19 vaccine or a placebo. Each CDR3 is given with its conserved first and last residue. Each record gives: D gene, V gene, clone size, J gene, CDR3 DNA, CDR3 protein. The D gene is left open where the match is weak. Clone size, where shown, is once, few, many, or a class for clones that have expanded.

d_call: TRBD1
v_call: TRBV7-8
clone_size: NA
j_call: TRBJ1-2
cdr3_nt: TGTGCCAGCAGCTTAGGGTCACAGGGGGCAAACCTCTATGGCTACACCTTC
cdr3_aa: CASSLGSQGANLYGYTF

d_call: TRBD1
v_call: TRBV19
clone_size: NA
j_call: TRBJ2-4
cdr3_nt: TGTGCCAGTAGTATGCGTCGACAGGGTTTAAACATTCAGTACTTC
cdr3_aa: CASSMRRQGLNIQYF

d_call: NA
v_call: TRBV7-2
clone_size: few
j_call: TRBJ1-5
cdr3_nt: TGTGCCAGCAGCTTACATTCCAGTTCGAGCAATCAGCCCCAGCATTTT
cdr3_aa: CASSLHSSSSNQPQHF

d_call: NA
v_call: TRBV30
clone_size: NA
j_call: TRBJ1-2
cdr3_nt: TGTGCCTGGAGTGTGAGAGGCAACTATGGCTACACCTTC
cdr3_aa: CAWSVRGNYGYTF

d_call: NA
v_call: TRBV12-5
clone_size: NA
j_call: TRBJ2-2
cdr3_nt: TGTGCTAGTGGTTTGGAGCCCACCGGGGAGCTGTTTTTT
cdr3_aa: CASGLEPTGELFF

d_call: NA
v_call: TRBV30
clone_size: few
j_call: TRBJ1-3
cdr3_nt: TGTGCCTGGAGTTCTTGGGGGGCAGGGGAGGGAAACACCATATATTTT
cdr3_aa: CAWSSWGAGEGNTIYF

d_call: NA
v_call: TRBV28
clone_size: few
j_call: TRBJ2-7
cdr3_nt: TGTGCCAGCTACGGGGCCTACGAGCAGTACTTC
cdr3_aa: CASYGAYEQYF

d_call: NA
v_call: TRBV18
clone_size: NA
j_call: TRBJ2-7
cdr3_nt: TGTGCCAGCTCGCCGGGAACTCGCTACGAGCAGTACTTC
cdr3_aa: CASSPGTRYEQYF

d_call: NA
v_call: TRBV28
clone_size: NA
j_call: TRBJ1-4
cdr3_nt: TGTGCCAGCAAAACCCCAGTCCAGCAAGGAAAACTGTTTTTT
cdr3_aa: CASKTPVQQGKLFF

d_call: NA
v_call: TRBV15
clone_size: NA
j_call: TRBJ1-1
cdr3_nt: TGTGCCACCAGCAGAGATGAGGAGGAAGCTTTCTTT
cdr3_aa: CATSRDEEEAFF

d_call: NA
v_call: TRBV7-2
clone_size: once
j_call: TRBJ2-1
cdr3_nt: TGTGCCAGCAGCTTAGGGTCATATGAGCAGTTCTTC
cdr3_aa: CASSLGSYEQFF

d_call: NA
v_call: TRBV5-1
clone_size: few
j_call: TRBJ1-1
cdr3_nt: TGCGCCAGCAGCTTGTTGCAGGGCACTAACACTGAAGCTTTCTTT
cdr3_aa: CASSLLQGTNTEAFF

d_call: NA
v_call: TRBV18
clone_size: NA
j_call: TRBJ2-7
cdr3_nt: TGTGCCAGCTCACCACCGACGAACGAGCAGTACTTC
cdr3_aa: CASSPPTNEQYF

d_call: TRBD2
v_call: TRBV19
clone_size: NA
j_call: TRBJ2-1
cdr3_nt: TGTGCCAGTACGGCTAGCGGGTCGACCAACTACAATGAGCAGTTCTTC
cdr3_aa: CASTASGSTNYNEQFF

d_call: TRBD2
v_call: TRBV6-5
clone_size: NA
j_call: TRBJ2-7
cdr3_nt: TGTGCCAGCAGTTCCTGGCGTGGTAGCGGGAACTACGAGCAGTACTTC
cdr3_aa: CASSSWRGSGNYEQYF

d_call: NA
v_call: TRBV4-3
clone_size: NA
j_call: TRBJ2-5
cdr3_nt: TGCGCCAGCAGCCGCCCCAGGGGGCCTAGCGGGGATGGGACCCAGTACTTC
cdr3_aa: CASSRPRGPSGDGTQYF

d_call: NA
v_call: TRBV5-1
clone_size: NA
j_call: TRBJ1-2
cdr3_nt: TGCGCCAGTGGGGACGGGAACTATGGCTACACCTTC
cdr3_aa: CASGDGNYGYTF

d_call: NA
v_call: TRBV19
clone_size: NA
j_call: TRBJ1-5
cdr3_nt: TGTGCCAGTAGTATACATCGGATCGATAGCAATCAGCCCCAGCATTTT
cdr3_aa: CASSIHRIDSNQPQHF

d_call: NA
v_call: TRBV28
clone_size: NA
j_call: TRBJ2-3
cdr3_nt: TGTGCCAGCGTGGCCCGGGTGTACGCAGATACGCAGTATTTT
cdr3_aa: CASVARVYADTQYF

d_call: TRBD2
v_call: TRBV11-2
clone_size: NA
j_call: TRBJ2-2
cdr3_nt: TGTGCCAGCAGCTTAGAAGGACTAGCGGAAAACACCGGGGAGCTGTTTTTT
cdr3_aa: CASSLEGLAENTGELFF

d_call: NA
v_call: TRBV2
clone_size: NA
j_call: TRBJ1-6
cdr3_nt: TGTGCCAGCAGTGTTGGCCAGGGAGGCTCACCCCTCCACTTT
cdr3_aa: CASSVGQGGSPLHF

d_call: TRBD2
v_call: TRBV4-2
clone_size: NA
j_call: TRBJ2-2
cdr3_nt: TGTGCCAGCAGCCAACCAGGGACTAAATTGGACACCGGGGAGCTGTTTTTT
cdr3_aa: CASSQPGTKLDTGELFF

d_call: NA
v_call: TRBV5-1
clone_size: few
j_call: TRBJ2-7
cdr3_nt: TGCGCCAGCAGCTTGGTCGGCAGTACCTACGAGCAGTACTTC
cdr3_aa: CASSLVGSTYEQYF

d_call: NA
v_call: TRBV10-3
clone_size: NA
j_call: TRBJ1-5
cdr3_nt: TGTGCCATCAGCCTCGACAGGAGCAATCAGCCCCAGCATTTT
cdr3_aa: CAISLDRSNQPQHF

d_call: TRBD1
v_call: TRBV27
clone_size: NA
j_call: TRBJ2-3
cdr3_nt: TGTGCCAGCAGTCTGGGACAGGGGTCGCGTAGTACGCAGTATTTT
cdr3_aa: CASSLGQGSRSTQYF

d_call: TRBD1
v_call: TRBV24-1
clone_size: NA
j_call: TRBJ2-7
cdr3_nt: TGTGCCACCAGTGATTCCTTGGACAGGGCCAACGAGCAGTACTTC
cdr3_aa: CATSDSLDRANEQYF

d_call: NA
v_call: TRBV2
clone_size: NA
j_call: TRBJ1-5
cdr3_nt: TGTGCCAGCAGTGGGACAGTAGATAGCAATCAGCCCCAGCATTTT
cdr3_aa: CASSGTVDSNQPQHF

d_call: NA
v_call: TRBV6-2/TRBV6-3
clone_size: NA
j_call: TRBJ1-2
cdr3_nt: TGTGCCAGCAGCCCCCTCGGACAGATCTATGGCTACACCTTC
cdr3_aa: CASSPLGQIYGYTF

d_call: TRBD1
v_call: TRBV10-1
clone_size: NA
j_call: TRBJ1-1
cdr3_nt: TGCGCCAGCATCAAGTGGACAGGGAACACTGAAGCTTTCTTT
cdr3_aa: CASIKWTGNTEAFF

d_call: NA
v_call: TRBV2
clone_size: NA
j_call: TRBJ2-7
cdr3_nt: TGTGCCAGCAGTTTCCTGGACTCCACCTACGAGCAGTACTTC
cdr3_aa: CASSFLDSTYEQYF

d_call: TRBD2
v_call: TRBV29-1
clone_size: NA
j_call: TRBJ2-2
cdr3_nt: TGCAGCGTGCGGTCGGCGGGAGCTTCCGGGGAGCTGTTTTTT
cdr3_aa: CSVRSAGASGELFF

d_call: TRBD1
v_call: TRBV4-1
clone_size: NA
j_call: TRBJ2-5
cdr3_nt: TGCGCCAGCAGCCAAGGAGATGGGACAGGGGAGACCCAGTACTTC
cdr3_aa: CASSQGDGTGETQYF

d_call: NA
v_call: TRBV28
clone_size: NA
j_call: TRBJ1-2
cdr3_nt: TGTGCCAGCAGTCCCTCGGGGGAAGGATATGGCTACACCTTC
cdr3_aa: CASSPSGEGYGYTF

d_call: NA
v_call: TRBV18
clone_size: NA
j_call: TRBJ1-1
cdr3_nt: TGTGCCAGCTCCCCCGGGCTCTCCGGGACTGAAGCTTTCTTT
cdr3_aa: CASSPGLSGTEAFF

d_call: NA
v_call: TRBV28
clone_size: NA
j_call: TRBJ2-1
cdr3_nt: TGTGCCAGCAGAGAAGACAGTCGCTCCTACAATGAGCAGTTCTTC
cdr3_aa: CASREDSRSYNEQFF

d_call: NA
v_call: TRBV7-9
clone_size: NA
j_call: TRBJ2-6
cdr3_nt: TGTGCCAGCAGCTTAAGGTGGCTTGCCTCTGGGGCCAACGTCCTGACTTTC
cdr3_aa: CASSLRWLASGANVLTF

d_call: NA
v_call: TRBV6-9
clone_size: NA
j_call: TRBJ2-7
cdr3_nt: TGTGCCAGTCCGCCCCCCGGGAGTAACTACGAGCAGTACTTC
cdr3_aa: CASPPPGSNYEQYF

d_call: TRBD1
v_call: TRBV28
clone_size: NA
j_call: TRBJ2-7
cdr3_nt: TGTGCCAGCAGCCACTCTCGGACAGGGGCGGGCGAGCAGTACTTC
cdr3_aa: CASSHSRTGAGEQYF

d_call: TRBD1
v_call: TRBV27
clone_size: NA
j_call: TRBJ2-7
cdr3_nt: TGTGCCAGCAGTTTCCGGACAGGGTCTCACGAGCAGTACTTC
cdr3_aa: CASSFRTGSHEQYF

d_call: NA
v_call: TRBV28
clone_size: NA
j_call: TRBJ1-1
cdr3_nt: TGTGCCAGCAGCGGGGGCGGGAACACTGAAGCTTTCTTT
cdr3_aa: CASSGGGNTEAFF

d_call: TRBD1
v_call: TRBV10-3
clone_size: NA
j_call: TRBJ1-4
cdr3_nt: TGTGCCAGCCGACCGGGACAGAGGAATGAAAAACTGTTTTTT
cdr3_aa: CASRPGQRNEKLFF

d_call: NA
v_call: TRBV29-1
clone_size: once
j_call: TRBJ2-3
cdr3_nt: TGCAGCGTTGAATACGGCACAGATACGCAGTATTTT
cdr3_aa: CSVEYGTDTQYF

d_call: NA
v_call: TRBV24-1
clone_size: NA
j_call: TRBJ2-5
cdr3_nt: TGTGCCACCAGTGATCCAGGGTTCCCAGAGACCCAGTACTTC
cdr3_aa: CATSDPGFPETQYF

d_call: TRBD1
v_call: TRBV5-1
clone_size: NA
j_call: TRBJ2-1
cdr3_nt: TGCGCCAGCGGCGACGGGACAGGGGGCAGGAATGAGCAGTTCTTC
cdr3_aa: CASGDGTGGRNEQFF

d_call: NA
v_call: TRBV12-3/TRBV12-4
clone_size: NA
j_call: TRBJ2-7
cdr3_nt: TGTGCCAGCAGTTTTAGGCCTCCCCACGAGCAGTACTTC
cdr3_aa: CASSFRPPHEQYF

d_call: NA
v_call: TRBV28
clone_size: few
j_call: TRBJ2-3
cdr3_nt: TGTGCCAGCAGTGCCACTAGGACAGCCAATACAGATACGCAGTATTTT
cdr3_aa: CASSATRTANTDTQYF

d_call: NA
v_call: TRBV5-4
clone_size: NA
j_call: TRBJ1-4
cdr3_nt: TGTGCCAGCAGCTCCGGACGGTTTAATGAAAAACTGTTTTTT
cdr3_aa: CASSSGRFNEKLFF

d_call: NA
v_call: TRBV6-4
clone_size: NA
j_call: TRBJ2-7
cdr3_nt: TGTGCCAGCAGTGTAGGGCGCTCAGGCGAGCAGTACTTC
cdr3_aa: CASSVGRSGEQYF

d_call: NA
v_call: TRBV24-1
clone_size: NA
j_call: TRBJ2-1
cdr3_nt: TGTGCCACCAGTGATTTCGGAGGGGATGAGCAGTTCTTC
cdr3_aa: CATSDFGGDEQFF

d_call: TRBD1
v_call: TRBV28
clone_size: NA
j_call: TRBJ2-5
cdr3_nt: TGTGCCAGCAGTTCAGAGACAGGGGGAGAGACCCAGTACTTC
cdr3_aa: CASSSETGGETQYF

d_call: NA
v_call: TRBV29-1
clone_size: NA
j_call: TRBJ1-2
cdr3_nt: TGCAGCGTTGGTTTAGGGGCCGTTGGATCGGATGGCTACACCTTC
cdr3_aa: CSVGLGAVGSDGYTF

d_call: NA
v_call: TRBV6-5
clone_size: NA
j_call: TRBJ1-3
cdr3_nt: TGTGCCAGCAGTTCACAACAGGGTTCTGGAAACACCATATATTTT
cdr3_aa: CASSSQQGSGNTIYF